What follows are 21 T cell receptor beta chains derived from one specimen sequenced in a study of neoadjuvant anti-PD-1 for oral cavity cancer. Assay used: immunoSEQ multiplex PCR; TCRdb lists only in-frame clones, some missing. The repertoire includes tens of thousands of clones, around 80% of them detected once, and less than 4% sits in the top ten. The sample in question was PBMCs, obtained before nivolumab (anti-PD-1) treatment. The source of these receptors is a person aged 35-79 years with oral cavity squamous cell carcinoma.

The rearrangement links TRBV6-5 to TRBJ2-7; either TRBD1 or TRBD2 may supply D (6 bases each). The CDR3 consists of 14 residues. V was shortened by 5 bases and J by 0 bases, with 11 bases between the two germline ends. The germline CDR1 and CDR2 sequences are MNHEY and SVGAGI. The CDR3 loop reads CASSTRDTSYEQYF. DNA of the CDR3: TGTGCCAGCAGTACGCGGGACACCTCCTACGAGCAGTACTTC.

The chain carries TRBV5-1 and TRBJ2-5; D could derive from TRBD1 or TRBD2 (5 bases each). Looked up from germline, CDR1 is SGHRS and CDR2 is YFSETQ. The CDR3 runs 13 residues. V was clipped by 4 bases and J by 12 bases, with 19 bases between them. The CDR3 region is CASSPALGTLKYF. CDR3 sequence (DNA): TGCGCCAGCAGCCCGGCATTGGGGACCTTAAAGTACTTC.

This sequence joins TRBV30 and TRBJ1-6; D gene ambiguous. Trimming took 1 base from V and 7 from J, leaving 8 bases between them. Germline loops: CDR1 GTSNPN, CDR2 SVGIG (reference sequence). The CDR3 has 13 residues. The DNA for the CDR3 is TGTGCCTGGAGTGATTGGTCGAATTCACCCCTCCACTTT. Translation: CAWSDWSNSPLHF.

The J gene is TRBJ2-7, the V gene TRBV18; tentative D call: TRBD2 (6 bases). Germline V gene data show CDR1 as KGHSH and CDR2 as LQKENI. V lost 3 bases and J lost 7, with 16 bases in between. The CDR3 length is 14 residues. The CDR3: CASSPNWARGEQYF. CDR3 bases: TGTGCCAGCTCACCCAACTGGGCCCGGGGGGAGCAGTACTTC.

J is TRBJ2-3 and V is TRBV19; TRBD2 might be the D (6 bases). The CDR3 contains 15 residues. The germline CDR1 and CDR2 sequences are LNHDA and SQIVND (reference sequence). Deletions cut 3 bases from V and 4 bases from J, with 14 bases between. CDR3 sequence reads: CASSISSASPDTQYF. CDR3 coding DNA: TGTGCCAGTAGTATTTCTAGCGCAAGCCCAGATACGCAGTATTTT.

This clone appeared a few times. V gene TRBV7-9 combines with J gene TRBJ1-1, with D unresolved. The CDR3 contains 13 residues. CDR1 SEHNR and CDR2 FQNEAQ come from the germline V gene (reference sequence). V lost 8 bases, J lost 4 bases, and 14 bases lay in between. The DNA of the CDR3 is TGTGCCAGCTTCCTCGGGGTGGGCACTGAAGCTTTCTTT. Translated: CASFLGVGTEAFF.

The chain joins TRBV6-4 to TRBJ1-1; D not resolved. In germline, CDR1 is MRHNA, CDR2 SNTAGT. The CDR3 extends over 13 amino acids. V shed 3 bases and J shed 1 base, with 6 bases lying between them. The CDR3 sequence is CASSESGNTEAFF. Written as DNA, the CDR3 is TGTGCCAGCAGTGAAAGTGGGAACACTGAAGCTTTCTTT.

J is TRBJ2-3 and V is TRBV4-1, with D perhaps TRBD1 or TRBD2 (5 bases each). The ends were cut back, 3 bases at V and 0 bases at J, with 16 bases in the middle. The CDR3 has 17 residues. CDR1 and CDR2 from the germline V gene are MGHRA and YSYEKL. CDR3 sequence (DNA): TGCGCCAGCAGCCATTGGGGGAGAGAGTCTAGCACAGATACGCAGTATTTT. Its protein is CASSHWGRESSTDTQYF.

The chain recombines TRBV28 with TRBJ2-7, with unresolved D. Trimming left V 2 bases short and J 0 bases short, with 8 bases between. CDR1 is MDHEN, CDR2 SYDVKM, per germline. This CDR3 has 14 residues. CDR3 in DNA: TGTGCCAGCAGTTTAGAGCCTAGCTCCTACGAGCAGTACTTC. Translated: CASSLEPSSYEQYF.

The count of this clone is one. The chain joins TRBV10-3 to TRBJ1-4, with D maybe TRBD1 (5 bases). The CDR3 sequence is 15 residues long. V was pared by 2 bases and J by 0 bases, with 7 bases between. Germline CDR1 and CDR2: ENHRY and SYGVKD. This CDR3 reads CAISERGTTNEKLFF. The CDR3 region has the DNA TGTGCCATCAGTGAGAGGGGAACAACTAATGAAAAACTGTTTTTT.

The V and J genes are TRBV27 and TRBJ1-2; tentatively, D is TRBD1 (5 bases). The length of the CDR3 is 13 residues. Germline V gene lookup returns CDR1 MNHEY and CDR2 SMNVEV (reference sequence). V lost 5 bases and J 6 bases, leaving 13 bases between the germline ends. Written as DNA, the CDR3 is TGTGCCAGCAGTCAGGGAATGAGGAATGGCTACACCTTC. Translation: CASSQGMRNGYTF.

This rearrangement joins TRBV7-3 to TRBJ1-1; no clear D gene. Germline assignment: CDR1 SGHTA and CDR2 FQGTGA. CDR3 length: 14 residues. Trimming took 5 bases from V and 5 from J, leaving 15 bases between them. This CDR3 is CASSPASIRTEAFF. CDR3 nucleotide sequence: TGTGCCAGCAGCCCGGCCTCCATTAGGACTGAAGCTTTCTTT.

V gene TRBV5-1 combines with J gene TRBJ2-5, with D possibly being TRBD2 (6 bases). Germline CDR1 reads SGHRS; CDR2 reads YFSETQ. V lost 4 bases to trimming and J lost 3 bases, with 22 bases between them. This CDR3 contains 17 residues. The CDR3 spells CASSPGVGRQNKETQYF. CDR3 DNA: TGCGCCAGCAGCCCGGGGGTTGGCAGGCAGAACAAAGAGACCCAGTACTTC.

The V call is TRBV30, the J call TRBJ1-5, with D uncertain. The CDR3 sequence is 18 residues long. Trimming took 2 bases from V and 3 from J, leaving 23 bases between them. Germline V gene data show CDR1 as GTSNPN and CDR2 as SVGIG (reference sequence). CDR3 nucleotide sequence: TGTGCCTGGAGTTCAGGAATAAGGGAAGATTTGCTCAATCAGCCCCAGCATTTT. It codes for CAWSSGIREDLLNQPQHF.

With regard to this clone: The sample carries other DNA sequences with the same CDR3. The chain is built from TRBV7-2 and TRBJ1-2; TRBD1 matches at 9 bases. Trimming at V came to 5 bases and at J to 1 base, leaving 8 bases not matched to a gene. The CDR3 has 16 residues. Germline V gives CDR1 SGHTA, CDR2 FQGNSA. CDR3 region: CASSLVGQGFNYGYTF. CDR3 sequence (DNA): TGTGCCAGCAGCCTAGTGGGACAGGGATTTAACTATGGCTACACCTTC.

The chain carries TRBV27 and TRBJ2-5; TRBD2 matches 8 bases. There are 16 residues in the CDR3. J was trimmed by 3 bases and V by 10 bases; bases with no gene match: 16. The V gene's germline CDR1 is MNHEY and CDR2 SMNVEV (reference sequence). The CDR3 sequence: CATAYWGGRPKETQYF. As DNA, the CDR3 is TGTGCCACCGCCTACTGGGGCGGGAGGCCAAAAGAGACCCAGTACTTC.

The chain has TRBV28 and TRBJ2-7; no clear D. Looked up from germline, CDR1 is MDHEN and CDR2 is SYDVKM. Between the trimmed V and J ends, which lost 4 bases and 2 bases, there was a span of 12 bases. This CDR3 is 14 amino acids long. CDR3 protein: CASSSPTPTYEQYF. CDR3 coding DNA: TGTGCCAGCAGTTCGCCTACACCTACCTACGAGCAGTACTTC.

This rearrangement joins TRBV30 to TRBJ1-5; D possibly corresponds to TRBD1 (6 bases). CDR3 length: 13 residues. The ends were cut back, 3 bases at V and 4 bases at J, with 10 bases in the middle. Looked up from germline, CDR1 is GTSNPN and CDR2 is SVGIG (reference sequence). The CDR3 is CAWSGQPNQPQHF. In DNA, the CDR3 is TGTGCCTGGAGCGGACAGCCGAATCAGCCCCAGCATTTT. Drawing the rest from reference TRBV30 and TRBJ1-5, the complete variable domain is SQTIHQWPATLVQPVGSPLSLECTVEGTSNPNLYWYRQAAGRGLQLLFYSVGIGQISSEVPQNLSASRPQDRQFILSSKKLLLSDSGFYLCAWSGQPNQPQHFGDGTRLSIL.

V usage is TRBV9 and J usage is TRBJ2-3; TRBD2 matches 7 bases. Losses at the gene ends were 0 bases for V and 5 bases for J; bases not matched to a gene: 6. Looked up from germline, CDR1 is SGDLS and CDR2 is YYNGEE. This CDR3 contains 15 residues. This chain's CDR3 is CASSVAGGWLDTQYF. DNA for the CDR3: TGTGCCAGCAGCGTAGCGGGAGGCTGGCTAGATACGCAGTATTTT.

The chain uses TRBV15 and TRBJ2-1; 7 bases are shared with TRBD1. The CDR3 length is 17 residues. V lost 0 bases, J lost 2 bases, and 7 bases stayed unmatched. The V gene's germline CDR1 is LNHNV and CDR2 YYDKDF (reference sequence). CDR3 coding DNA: TGTGCCACCAGCAGAGATTTATGGCAGGGGGCCTACAATGAGCAGTTCTTC. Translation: CATSRDLWQGAYNEQFF.

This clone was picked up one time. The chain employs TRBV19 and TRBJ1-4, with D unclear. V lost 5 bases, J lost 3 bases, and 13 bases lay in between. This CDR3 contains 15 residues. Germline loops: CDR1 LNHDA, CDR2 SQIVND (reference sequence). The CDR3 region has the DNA TGTGCCAGTAGTTCAAGCGGAGTATCTAATGAAAAACTGTTTTTT. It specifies CASSSSGVSNEKLFF. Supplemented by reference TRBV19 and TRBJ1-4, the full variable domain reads DGGITQSPKYLFRKEGQNVTLSCEQNLNHDAMYWYRQDPGQGLRLIYYSQIVNDFQKGDIAEGYSVSREKKESFPLTVTSAQKNPTAFYLCASSSSGVSNEKLFFGSGTQLSVL.